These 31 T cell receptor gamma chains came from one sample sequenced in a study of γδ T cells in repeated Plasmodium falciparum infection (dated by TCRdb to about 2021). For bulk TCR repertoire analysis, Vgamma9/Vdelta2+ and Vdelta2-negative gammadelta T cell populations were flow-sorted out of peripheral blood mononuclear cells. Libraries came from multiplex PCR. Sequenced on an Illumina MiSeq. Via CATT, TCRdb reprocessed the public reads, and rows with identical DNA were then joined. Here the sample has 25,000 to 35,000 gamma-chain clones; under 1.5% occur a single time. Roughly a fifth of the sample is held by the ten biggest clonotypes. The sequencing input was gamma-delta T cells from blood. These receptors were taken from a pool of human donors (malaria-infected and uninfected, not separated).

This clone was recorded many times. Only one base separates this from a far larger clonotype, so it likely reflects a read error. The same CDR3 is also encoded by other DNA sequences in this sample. In DNA, the CDR3 is TGTGCCTTGTGGGAAGACCGTGAGCTGGGCAAAAAAATCAAGGTATTT. Its protein product is CALWEDRELGKKIKVF. The chain has TRGV9 and TRGJP. Since TCRdb gives no J gene, matching the DNA to germline was used here to assign it. CDR3 length: 16 residues. Per germline, CDR1 GITISATS and CDR2 ISYDGTV (reference sequence). After removal of 4 bases from V and 11 bases from J, the junction contained 11 bases not matched to a gene.

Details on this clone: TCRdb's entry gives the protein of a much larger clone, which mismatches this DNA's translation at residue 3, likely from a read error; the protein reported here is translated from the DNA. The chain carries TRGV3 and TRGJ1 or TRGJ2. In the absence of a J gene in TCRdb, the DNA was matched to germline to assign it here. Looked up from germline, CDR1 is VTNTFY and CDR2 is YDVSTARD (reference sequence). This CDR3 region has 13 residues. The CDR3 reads CAAWDTSYYKKLF. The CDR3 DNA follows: TGTGCCGCCTGGGACACCTCTTATTATAAGAAACTCTTT.

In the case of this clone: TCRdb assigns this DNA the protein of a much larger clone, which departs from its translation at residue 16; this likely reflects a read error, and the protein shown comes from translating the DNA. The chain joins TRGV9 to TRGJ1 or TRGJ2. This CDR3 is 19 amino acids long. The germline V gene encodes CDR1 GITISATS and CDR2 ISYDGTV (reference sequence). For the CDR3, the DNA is TGTGCCTTGTGGGAGGTGCACGCCTACTACTTGCAGAATTATTATACGAAACTCTTT. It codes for CALWEVHAYYLQNYYTKLF.

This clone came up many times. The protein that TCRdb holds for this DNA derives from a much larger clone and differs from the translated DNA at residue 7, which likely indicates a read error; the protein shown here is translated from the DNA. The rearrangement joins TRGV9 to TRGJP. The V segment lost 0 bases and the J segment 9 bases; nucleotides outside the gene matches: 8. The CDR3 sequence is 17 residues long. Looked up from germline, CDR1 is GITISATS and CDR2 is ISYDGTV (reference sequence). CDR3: CALWEVKGGLGKKIKVF. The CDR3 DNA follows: TGTGCCTTGTGGGAGGTGAAAGGGGGGTTGGGCAAAAAAATCAAGGTATTT.

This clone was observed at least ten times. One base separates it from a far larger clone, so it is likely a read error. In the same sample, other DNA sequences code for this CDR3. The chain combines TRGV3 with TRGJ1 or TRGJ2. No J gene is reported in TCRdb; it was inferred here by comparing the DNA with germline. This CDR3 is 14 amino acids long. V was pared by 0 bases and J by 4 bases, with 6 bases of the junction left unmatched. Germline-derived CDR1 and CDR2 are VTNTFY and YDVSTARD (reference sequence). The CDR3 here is CATWDRPQYYKKLF. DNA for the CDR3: TGTGCCACCTGGGACAGGCCACAATATTATAAGAAACTCTTT.

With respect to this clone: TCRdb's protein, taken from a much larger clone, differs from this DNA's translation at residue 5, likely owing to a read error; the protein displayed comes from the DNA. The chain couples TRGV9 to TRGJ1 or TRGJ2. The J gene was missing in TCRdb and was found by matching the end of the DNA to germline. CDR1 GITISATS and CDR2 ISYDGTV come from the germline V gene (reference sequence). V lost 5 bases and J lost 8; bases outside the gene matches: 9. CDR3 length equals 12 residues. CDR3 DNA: TGTGCCTTGTGGGGGGCTACTGATAAGAAACTCTTT. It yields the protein CALWGATDKKLF.

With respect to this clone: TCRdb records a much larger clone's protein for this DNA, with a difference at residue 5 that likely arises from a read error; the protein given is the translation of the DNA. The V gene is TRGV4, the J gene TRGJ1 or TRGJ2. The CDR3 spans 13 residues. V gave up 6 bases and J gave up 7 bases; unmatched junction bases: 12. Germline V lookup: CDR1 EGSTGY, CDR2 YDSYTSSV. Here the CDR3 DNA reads TGTGCCACCTGGAACCACAGTGGGTATAAGAAACTCTTT. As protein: CATWNHSGYKKLF.

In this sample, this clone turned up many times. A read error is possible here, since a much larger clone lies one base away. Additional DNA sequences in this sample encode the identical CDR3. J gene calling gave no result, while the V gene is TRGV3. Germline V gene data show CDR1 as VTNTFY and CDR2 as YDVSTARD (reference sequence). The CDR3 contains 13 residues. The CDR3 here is CATWDRPAVGKLF. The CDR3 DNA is TGTGCCACCTGGGACAGGCCAGCGGTAGGGAAGCTCTTT.

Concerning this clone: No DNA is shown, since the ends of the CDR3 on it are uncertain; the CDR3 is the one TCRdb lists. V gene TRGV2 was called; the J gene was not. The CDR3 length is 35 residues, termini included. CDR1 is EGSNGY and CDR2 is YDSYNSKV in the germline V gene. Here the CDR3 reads CATWDGLRFWFVIRNSLAVEQHLLSQVSIGRIQHF.

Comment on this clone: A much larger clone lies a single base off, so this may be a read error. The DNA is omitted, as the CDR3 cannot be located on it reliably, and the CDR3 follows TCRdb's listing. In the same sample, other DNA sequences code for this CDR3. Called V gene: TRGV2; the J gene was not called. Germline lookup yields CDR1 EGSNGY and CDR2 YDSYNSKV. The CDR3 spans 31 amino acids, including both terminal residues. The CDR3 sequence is CATWDGSIIRNSLAVEQHWLSQVSIGRIQHF.

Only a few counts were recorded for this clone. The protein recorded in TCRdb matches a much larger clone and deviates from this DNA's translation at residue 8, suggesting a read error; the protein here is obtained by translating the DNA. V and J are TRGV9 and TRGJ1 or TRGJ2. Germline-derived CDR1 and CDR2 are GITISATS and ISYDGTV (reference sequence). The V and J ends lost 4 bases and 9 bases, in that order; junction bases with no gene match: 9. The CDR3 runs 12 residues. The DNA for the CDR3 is TGTGCCTTGTGGGAAAATACCCGTAAGAAACTCTTT. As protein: CALWENTRKKLF.

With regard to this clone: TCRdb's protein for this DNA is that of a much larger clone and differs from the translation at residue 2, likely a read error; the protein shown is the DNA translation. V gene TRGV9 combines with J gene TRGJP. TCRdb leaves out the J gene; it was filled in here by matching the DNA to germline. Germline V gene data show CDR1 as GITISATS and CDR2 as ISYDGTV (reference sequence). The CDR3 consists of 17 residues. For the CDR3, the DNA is TGTACCTTGTGGACGGTCCCGCAAGAGTTGGGCAAAAAAATCAAGGTATTT. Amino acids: CTLWTVPQELGKKIKVF.

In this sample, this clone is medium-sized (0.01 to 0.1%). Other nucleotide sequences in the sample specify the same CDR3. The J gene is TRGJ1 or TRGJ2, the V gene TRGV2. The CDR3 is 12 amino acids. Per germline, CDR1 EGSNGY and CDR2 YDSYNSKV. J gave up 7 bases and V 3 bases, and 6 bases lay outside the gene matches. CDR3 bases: TGTGCCACCTGGGACTCGTGGTATAAGAAACTCTTT. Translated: CATWDSWYKKLF.

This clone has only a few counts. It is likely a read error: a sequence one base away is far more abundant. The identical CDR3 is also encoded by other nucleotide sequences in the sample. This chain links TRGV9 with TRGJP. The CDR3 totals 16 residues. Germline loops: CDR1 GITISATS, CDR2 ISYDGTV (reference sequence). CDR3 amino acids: CALWEGRELGKKIKVF. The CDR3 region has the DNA TGTGCCTTGTGGGAAGGCCGGGAGTTGGGCAAAAAAATCAAGGTGTTT.

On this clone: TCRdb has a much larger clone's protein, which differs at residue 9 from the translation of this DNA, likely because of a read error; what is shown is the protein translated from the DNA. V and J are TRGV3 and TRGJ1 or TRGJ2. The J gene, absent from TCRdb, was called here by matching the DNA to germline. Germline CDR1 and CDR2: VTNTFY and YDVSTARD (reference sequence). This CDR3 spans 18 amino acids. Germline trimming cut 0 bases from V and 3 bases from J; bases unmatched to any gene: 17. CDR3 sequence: CATWDRRIVRTLYYKKLF. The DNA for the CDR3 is TGTGCCACCTGGGACAGGCGAATAGTCAGGACCCTTTATTATAAGAAACTCTTT.

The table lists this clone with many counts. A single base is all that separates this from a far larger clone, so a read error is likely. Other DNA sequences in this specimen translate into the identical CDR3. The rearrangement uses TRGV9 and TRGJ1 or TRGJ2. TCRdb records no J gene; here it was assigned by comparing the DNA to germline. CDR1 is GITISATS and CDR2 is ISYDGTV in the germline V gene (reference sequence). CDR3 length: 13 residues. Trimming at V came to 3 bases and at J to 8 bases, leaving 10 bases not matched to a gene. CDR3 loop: CALWEPIGNKKLF. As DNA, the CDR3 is TGTGCCTTGTGGGAGCCCATCGGGAATAAGAAACTCTTT.

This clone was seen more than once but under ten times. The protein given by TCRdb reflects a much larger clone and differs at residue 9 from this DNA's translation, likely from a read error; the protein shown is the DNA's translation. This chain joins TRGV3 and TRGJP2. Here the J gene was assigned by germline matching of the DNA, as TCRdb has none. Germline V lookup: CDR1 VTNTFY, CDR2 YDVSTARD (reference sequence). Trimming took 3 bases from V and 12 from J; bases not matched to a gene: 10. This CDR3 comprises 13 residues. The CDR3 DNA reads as TGTGCCACCTGGGACGAGGGGGGCCGGATCAAGACGTTT. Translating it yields CATWDEGGRIKTF.

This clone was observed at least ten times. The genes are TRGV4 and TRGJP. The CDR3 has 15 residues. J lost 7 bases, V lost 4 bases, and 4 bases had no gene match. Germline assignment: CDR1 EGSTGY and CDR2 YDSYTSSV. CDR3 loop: CATWDRELGKKIKVF. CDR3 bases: TGTGCCACCTGGGACCGTGAGTTGGGCAAAAAAATCAAGGTATTT.

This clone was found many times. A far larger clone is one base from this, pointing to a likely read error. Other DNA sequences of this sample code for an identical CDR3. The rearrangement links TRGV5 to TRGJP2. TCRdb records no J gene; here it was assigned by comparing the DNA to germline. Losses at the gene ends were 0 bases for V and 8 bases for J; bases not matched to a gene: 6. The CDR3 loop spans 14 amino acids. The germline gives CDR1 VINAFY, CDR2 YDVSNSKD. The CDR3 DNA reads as TGTGCCACCTGGGACAGGTCGGGCGATTGGATCAAGACGTTT. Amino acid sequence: CATWDRSGDWIKTF.

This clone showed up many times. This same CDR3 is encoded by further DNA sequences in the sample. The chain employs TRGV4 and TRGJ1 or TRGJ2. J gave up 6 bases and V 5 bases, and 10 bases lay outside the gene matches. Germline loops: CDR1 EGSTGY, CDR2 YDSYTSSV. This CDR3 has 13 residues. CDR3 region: CATWAIKGYKKLF. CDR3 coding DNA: TGTGCCACCTGGGCCATTAAAGGTTATAAGAAACTCTTT.

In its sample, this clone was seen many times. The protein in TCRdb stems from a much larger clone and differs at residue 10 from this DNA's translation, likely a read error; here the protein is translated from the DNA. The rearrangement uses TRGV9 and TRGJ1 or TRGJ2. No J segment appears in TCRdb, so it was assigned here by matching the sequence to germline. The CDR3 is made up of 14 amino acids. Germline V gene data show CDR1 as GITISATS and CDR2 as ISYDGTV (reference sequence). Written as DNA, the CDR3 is TGTGCCTTGTGGGAGGTGTTGAATTATTTTAAGAAACTCTTT. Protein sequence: CALWEVLNYFKKLF.

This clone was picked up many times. The CDR3 region has the DNA TGTGCCACCTGGGACGCTCCCACTGGTTGGTTCAAGATATTT. Protein sequence: CATWDAPTGWFKIF. The chain uses TRGV2 and TRGJP1. The CDR3 is made up of 14 amino acids. V dropped 2 bases and J dropped 3; count of bases not matched to a gene: 3. Per germline, CDR1 EGSNGY and CDR2 YDSYNSKV.

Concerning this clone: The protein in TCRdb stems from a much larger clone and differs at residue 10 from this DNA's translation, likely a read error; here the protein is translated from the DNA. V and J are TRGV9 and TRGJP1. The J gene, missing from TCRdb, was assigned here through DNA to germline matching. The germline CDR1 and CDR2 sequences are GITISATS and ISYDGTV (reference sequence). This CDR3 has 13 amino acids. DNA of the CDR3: TGTGCCTTGTGGGAAGAATTCCGTTGGTACAAGATATTT. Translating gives CALWEEFRWYKIF.

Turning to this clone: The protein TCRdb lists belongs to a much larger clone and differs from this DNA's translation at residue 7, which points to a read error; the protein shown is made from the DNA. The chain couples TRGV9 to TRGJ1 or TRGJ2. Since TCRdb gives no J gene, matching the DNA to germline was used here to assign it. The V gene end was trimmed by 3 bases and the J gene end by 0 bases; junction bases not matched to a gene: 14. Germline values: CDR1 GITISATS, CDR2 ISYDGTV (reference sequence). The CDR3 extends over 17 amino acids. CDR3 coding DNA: TGTGCCTTGTGGGAGCCAGCAACCCCCTGGAATTATTATAAGAAACTCTTT. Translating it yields CALWEPATPWNYYKKLF.

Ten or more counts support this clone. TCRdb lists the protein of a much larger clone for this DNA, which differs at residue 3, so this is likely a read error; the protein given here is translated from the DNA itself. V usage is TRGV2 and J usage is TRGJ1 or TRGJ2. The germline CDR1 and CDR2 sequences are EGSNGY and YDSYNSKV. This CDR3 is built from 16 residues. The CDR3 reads CAAWDGILPNYYKKLF. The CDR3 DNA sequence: TGTGCCGCCTGGGACGGAATCCTTCCGAATTATTATAAGAAACTCTTT.

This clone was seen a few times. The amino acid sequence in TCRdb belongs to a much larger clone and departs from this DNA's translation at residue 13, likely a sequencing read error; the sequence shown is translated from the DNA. This CDR3 is CALWQVSRQELGIKIKVF. The CDR3 coding sequence is TGTGCCTTGTGGCAGGTGAGCCGGCAAGAGTTGGGCATAAAAATCAAGGTATTT. This chain links TRGV9 with TRGJP. TCRdb gives no J gene; it was assigned here by matching the DNA to germline. This CDR3 is built from 18 residues. CDR1 is GITISATS and CDR2 is ISYDGTV in the germline V gene (reference sequence).

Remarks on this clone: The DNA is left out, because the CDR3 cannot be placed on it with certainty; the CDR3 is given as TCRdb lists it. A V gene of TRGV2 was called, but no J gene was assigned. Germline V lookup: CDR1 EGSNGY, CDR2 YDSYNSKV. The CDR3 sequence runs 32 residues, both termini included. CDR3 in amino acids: CATWDGFSGERNSLAVEQHLLSQVSIGRIQHF.

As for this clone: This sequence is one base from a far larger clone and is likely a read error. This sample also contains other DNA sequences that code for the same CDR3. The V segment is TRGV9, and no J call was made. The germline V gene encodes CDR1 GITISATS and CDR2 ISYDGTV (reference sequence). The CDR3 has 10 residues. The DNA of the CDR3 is TGTGCCTTGTGTCTGATAGAGAAGCTCTTT. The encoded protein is CALCLIEKLF.

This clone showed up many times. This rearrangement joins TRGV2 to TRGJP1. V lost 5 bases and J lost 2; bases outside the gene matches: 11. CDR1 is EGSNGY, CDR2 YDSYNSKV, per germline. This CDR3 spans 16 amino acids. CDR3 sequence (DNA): TGTGCCACCTGGGCCCTGCTTGGGACCACTGGTTGGTTCAAGATATTT. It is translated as CATWALLGTTGWFKIF.

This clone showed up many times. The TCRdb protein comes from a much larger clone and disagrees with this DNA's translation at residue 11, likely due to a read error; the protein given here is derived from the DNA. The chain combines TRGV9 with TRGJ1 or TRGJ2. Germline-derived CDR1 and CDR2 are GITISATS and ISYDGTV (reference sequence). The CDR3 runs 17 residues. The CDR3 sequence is CALWEVSPILCYYKRLF. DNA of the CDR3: TGTGCCTTGTGGGAGGTATCCCCAATACTCTGTTATTATAAGAGACTCTTT.

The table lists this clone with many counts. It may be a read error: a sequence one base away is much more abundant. CDR3 sequence (DNA): TGTGCCACCTGGGACAGGCGAATAGCCAGGACCCGTTATTATAAGAAACTCTTT. This encodes CATWDRRIARTRYYKKLF. The rearrangement joins TRGV3 to TRGJ1 or TRGJ2. Trimming removed 0 bases from V and 3 bases from J; junction bases left unmatched: 17. The CDR3 length is 18 residues. The germline gives CDR1 VTNTFY, CDR2 YDVSTARD (reference sequence).